The text below deals with one T cell receptor beta chain. Every CD8+ T cell subset underwent triplicate sorting at around 270,000 cells apiece. This CDR3 has 16 residues. UMI-labeled 5' RACE TRB cDNA libraries were prepared from the cells. TCRdb reworked the 5' RACE reads into one entry per CDR3 protein, no DNA. The table for this sample gives about 40,000 distinct CDR3 sequences. The sample belongs to a study of CXCR3-negative and CXCR3-positive naive CD8 T cells. In the study overall: About 140 million TRB reads were obtained in total, which works out to about 1.5 +/- 0.3 million per library.

The TCR was taken from a human donor in good health. Some clones in this sample may be carry-over from other donors' samples. This chain links TRBV12-3 or TRBV12-4 with TRBJ2-7; there is no DNA to check the TCRdb D call of TRBD1. The sample comprised memory CD8+ T cells from blood. The CDR3 loop reads CASSETGTVEFYEQYF.